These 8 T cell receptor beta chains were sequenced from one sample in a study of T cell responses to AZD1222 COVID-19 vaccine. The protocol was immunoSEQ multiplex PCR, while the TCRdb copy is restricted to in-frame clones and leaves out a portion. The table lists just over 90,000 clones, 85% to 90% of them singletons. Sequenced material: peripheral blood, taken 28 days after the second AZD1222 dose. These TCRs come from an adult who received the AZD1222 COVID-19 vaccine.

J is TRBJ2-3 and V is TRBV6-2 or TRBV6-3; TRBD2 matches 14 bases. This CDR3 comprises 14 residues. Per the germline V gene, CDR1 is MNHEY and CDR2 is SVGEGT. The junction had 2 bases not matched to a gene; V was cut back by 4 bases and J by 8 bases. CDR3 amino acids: CASSSGLAGVTQYF. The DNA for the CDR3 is TGTGCCAGCAGTTCGGGACTAGCGGGGGTTACGCAGTATTTT.

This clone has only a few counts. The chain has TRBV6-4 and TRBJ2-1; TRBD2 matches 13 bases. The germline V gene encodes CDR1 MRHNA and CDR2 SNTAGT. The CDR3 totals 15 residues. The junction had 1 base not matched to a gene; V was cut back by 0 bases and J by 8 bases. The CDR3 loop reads CASSDSLAGGHEQFF. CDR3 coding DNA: TGTGCCAGCAGTGACTCACTAGCGGGGGGGCATGAGCAGTTCTTC.

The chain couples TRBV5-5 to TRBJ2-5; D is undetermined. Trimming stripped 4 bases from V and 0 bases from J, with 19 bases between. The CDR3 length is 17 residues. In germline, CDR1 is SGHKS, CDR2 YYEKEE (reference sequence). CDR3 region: CASSPLGMTLYQETQYF. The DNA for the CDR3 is TGTGCCAGCAGCCCCTTAGGCATGACCTTGTACCAAGAGACCCAGTACTTC.

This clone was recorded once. The CDR3 DNA reads TGTGCCAGCAGCGTAGGGGTGGCAGGGTACAACGAGCAGTACTTC. Translation: CASSVGVAGYNEQYF. The chain is built from TRBV9 and TRBJ2-7; TRBD1 might be the D (5 bases). CDR3 length: 15 residues. The V end was cut by 0 bases, the J end by 5 bases, with 15 bases between. Germline assignment: CDR1 SGDLS and CDR2 YYNGEE. The complete variable domain, with remaining parts taken from reference TRBV9 and TRBJ2-7, reads DSGVTQTPKHLITATGQRVTLRCSPRSGDLSVYWYQQSLDQGLQFLIQYYNGEERAKGNILERFSAQQFPDLHSELNLSSLELGDSALYFCASSVGVAGYNEQYFGPGTRLTVT.

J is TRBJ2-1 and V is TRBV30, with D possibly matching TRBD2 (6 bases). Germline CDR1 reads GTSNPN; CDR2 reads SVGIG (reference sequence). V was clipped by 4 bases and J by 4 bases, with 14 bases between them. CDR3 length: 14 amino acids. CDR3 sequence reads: CAWIPRGPYNEQFF. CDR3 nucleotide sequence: TGTGCCTGGATCCCGCGGGGCCCTTACAATGAGCAGTTCTTC.

This CDR3 reads CSVGGGGTEAFF. DNA for the CDR3: TGCAGCGTCGGCGGGGGGGGGACTGAAGCTTTCTTT. This sequence joins TRBV29-1 and TRBJ1-1; D is possibly TRBD1 (5 bases). Germline V gene lookup returns CDR1 SQVTM and CDR2 ANQGSEA. Trimming took off 6 bases at V and 5 bases at J, with 13 bases between the two ends. The length of the CDR3 is 12 residues.

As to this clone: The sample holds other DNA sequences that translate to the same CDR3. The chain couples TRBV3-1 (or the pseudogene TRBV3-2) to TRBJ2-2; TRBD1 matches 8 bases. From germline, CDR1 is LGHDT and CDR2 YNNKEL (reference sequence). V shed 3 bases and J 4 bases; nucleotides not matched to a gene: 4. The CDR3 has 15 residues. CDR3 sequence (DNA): TGTGCCAGCAGCCAGGACAGGGTATTCACCGGGGAGCTGTTTTTT. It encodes CASSQDRVFTGELFF.

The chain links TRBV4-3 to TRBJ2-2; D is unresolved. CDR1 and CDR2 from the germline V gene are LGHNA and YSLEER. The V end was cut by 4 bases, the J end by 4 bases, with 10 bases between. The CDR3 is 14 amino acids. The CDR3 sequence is CASSPQRRTGELFF. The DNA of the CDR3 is TGCGCCAGCAGCCCTCAGAGGCGCACCGGGGAGCTGTTTTTT.